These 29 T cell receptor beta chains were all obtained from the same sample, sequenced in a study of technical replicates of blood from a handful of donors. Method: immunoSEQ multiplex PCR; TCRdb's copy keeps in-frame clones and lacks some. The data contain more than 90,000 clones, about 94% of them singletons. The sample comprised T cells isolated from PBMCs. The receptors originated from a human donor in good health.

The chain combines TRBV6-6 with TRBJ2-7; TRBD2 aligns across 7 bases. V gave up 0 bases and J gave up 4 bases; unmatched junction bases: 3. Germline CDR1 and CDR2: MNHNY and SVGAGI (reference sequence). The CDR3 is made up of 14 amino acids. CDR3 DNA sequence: TGTGCCAGCAGTTACTCGGGGGGGTCGTACGAGCAGTACTTC. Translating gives CASSYSGGSYEQYF.

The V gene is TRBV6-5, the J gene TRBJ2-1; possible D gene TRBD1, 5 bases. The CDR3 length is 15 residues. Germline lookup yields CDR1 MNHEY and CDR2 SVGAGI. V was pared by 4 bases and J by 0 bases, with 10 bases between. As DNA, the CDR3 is TGTGCCAGCAGTTCAGGGTTTCACTCCTACAATGAGCAGTTCTTC. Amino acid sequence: CASSSGFHSYNEQFF.

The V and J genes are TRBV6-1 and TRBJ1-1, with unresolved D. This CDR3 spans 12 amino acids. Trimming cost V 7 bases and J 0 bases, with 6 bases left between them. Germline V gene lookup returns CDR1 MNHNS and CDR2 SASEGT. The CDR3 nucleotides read TGTGCCAGCACCCGGGTGAACACTGAAGCTTTCTTT. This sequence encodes CASTRVNTEAFF.

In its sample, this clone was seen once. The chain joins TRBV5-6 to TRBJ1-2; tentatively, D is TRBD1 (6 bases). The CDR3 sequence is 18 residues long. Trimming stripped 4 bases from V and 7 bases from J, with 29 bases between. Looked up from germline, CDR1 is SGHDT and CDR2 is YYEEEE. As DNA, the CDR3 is TGTGCCAGCAGCGTCCGGGACAAGTACCACTTTTTAACCGGTGGCTACACCTTC. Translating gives CASSVRDKYHFLTGGYTF. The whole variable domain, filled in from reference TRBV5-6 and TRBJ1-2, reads DAGVTQSPTHLIKTRGQQVTLRCSPKSGHDTVSWYQQALGQGPQFIFQYYEEEERQRGNFPDRFSGHQFPNYSSELNVNALLLGDSALYLCASSVRDKYHFLTGGYTFGSGTRLTVV.

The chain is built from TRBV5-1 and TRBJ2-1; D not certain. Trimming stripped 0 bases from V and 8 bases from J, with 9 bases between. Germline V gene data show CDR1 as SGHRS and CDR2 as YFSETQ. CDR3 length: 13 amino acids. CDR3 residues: CASSLESVDEQFF. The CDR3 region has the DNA TGCGCCAGCAGCTTGGAATCGGTCGATGAGCAGTTCTTC. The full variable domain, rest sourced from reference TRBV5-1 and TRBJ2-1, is KAGVTQTPRYLIKTRGQQVTLSCSPISGHRSVSWYQQTPGQGLQFLFEYFSETQRNKGNFPGRFSGRQFSNSRSEMNVSTLELGDSALYLCASSLESVDEQFFGPGTRLTVL.

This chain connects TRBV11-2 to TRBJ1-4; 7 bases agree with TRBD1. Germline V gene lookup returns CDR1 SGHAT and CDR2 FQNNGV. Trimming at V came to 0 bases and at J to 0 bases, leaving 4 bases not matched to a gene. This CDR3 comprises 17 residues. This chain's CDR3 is CASSLEEGAATNEKLFF. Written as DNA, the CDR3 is TGTGCCAGCAGCTTAGAGGAGGGGGCTGCAACTAATGAAAAACTGTTTTTT.

CDR3 nucleotide sequence: TGTGCCTGGAAAGGCCAGGTGATCCCCCCCGACCACTATGGCTACACCTTC. Translation: CAWKGQVIPPDHYGYTF. The rearrangement links TRBV30 to TRBJ1-2; D not certain. The CDR3 has 17 residues. The germline V gene encodes CDR1 GTSNPN and CDR2 SVGIG (reference sequence). Trimming stripped 4 bases from V and 3 bases from J, with 24 bases between. The variable domain in full, completed from reference TRBV30 and TRBJ1-2, reads SQTIHQWPATLVQPVGSPLSLECTVEGTSNPNLYWYRQAAGRGLQLLFYSVGIGQISSEVPQNLSASRPQDRQFILSSKKLLLSDSGFYLCAWKGQVIPPDHYGYTFGSGTRLTVV.

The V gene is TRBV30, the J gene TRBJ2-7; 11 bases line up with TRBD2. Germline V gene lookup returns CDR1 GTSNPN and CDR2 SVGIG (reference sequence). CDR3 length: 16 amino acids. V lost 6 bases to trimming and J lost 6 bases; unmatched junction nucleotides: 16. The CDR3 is CACTPNIAGGLIEQYF. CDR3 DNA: TGTGCCTGCACCCCAAATATAGCGGGGGGGCTAATCGAGCAGTACTTC. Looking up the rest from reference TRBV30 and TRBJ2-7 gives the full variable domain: SQTIHQWPATLVQPVGSPLSLECTVEGTSNPNLYWYRQAAGRGLQLLFYSVGIGQISSEVPQNLSASRPQDRQFILSSKKLLLSDSGFYLCACTPNIAGGLIEQYFGPGTRLTVT.

CDR3 amino acids: CASSGGTLAGYWEETQYF. The CDR3 DNA reads TGTGCCAGCAGCGGCGGGACTTTAGCGGGATATTGGGAAGAGACCCAGTACTTC. V and J are TRBV7-8 and TRBJ2-5, with 8 bases matching TRBD2. Unmatched junction bases numbered 17, after V lost 5 bases and J lost 3 bases. Germline V gives CDR1 SGHVS, CDR2 FQNEAQ. This CDR3 region has 18 residues.

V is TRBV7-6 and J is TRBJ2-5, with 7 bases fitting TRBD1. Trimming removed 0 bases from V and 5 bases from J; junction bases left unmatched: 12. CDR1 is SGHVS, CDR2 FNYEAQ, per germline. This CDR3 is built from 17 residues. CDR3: CASSLAPQGSGGETQYF. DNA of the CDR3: TGTGCCAGCAGCTTAGCGCCACAGGGGTCCGGTGGGGAGACCCAGTACTTC. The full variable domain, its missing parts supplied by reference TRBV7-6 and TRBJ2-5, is GAGVSQSPRYKVTKRGQDVALRCDPISGHVSLYWYRQALGQGPEFLTYFNYEAQQDKSGLPNDRFSAERPEGSISTLTIQRTEQRDSAMYRCASSLAPQGSGGETQYFGPGTRLLVL.

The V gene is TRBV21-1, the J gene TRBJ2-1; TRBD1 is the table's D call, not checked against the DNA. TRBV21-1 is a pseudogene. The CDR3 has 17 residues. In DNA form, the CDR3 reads TGTGCCAGCAGCAGCAAATATAACAGCCCTACCTACAATGAGCAGTTCTTC. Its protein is CASSSKYNSPTYNEQFF.

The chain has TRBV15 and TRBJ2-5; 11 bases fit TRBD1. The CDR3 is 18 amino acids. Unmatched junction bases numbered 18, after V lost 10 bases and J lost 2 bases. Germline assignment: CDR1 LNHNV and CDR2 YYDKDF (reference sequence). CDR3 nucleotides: TGTGCCATCATTTATCTCGGGACAGGGGGGATCAAACAAGAGACCCAGTACTTC. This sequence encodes CAIIYLGTGGIKQETQYF.

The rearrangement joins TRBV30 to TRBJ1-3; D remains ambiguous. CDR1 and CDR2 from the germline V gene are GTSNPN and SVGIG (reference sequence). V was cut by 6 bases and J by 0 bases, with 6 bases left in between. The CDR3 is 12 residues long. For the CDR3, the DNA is TGTGCCTGTTATTTCTCTGGAAACACCATATATTTT. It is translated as CACYFSGNTIYF.

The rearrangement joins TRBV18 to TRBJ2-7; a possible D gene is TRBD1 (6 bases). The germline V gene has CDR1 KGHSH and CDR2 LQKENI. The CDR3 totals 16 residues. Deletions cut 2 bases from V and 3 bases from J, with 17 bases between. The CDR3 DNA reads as TGTGCCAGCTCACCAGATTTTCAGACAGGAGTCTACGAGCAGTACTTC. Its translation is CASSPDFQTGVYEQYF.

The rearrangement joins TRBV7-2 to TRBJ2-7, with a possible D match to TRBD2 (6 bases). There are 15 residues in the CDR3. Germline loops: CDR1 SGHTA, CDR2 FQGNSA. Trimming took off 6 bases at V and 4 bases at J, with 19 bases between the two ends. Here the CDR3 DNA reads TGTGCCAGCAGTTCGGAGAGACTAGTTGTGTACGAGCAGTACTTC. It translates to CASSSERLVVYEQYF.

CDR3 bases: TGTGCCAGCAGTTCCGCGGACAGCAGGGACACTGAAGCTTTCTTT. It encodes CASSSADSRDTEAFF. V is TRBV6-5 and J is TRBJ1-1; tentatively, D is TRBD1 (6 bases). Germline CDR1 reads MNHEY; CDR2 reads SVGAGI. The CDR3 totals 15 residues. Trimming took off 4 bases at V and 3 bases at J, with 15 bases between the two ends.

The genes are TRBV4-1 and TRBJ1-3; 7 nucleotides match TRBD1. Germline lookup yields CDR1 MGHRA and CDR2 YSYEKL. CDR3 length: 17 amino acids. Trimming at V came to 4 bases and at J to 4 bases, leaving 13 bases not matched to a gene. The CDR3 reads CASSRQGVVVAGNTIYF. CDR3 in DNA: TGCGCCAGCAGCCGCCAGGGGGTGGTAGTCGCCGGAAACACCATATATTTT.

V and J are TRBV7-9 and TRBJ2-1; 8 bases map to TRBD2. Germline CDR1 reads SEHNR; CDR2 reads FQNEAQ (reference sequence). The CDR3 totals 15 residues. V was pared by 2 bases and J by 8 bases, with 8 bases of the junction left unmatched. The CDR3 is CASSLRRTGGDEQFF. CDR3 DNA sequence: TGTGCCAGCAGCTTACGGAGGACCGGGGGGGATGAGCAGTTCTTC.

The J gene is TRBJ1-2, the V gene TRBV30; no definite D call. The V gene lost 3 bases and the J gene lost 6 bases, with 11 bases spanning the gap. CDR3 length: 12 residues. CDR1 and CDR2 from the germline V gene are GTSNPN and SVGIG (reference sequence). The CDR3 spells CAWRGLLDGYTF. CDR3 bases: TGTGCCTGGAGGGGTTTACTAGATGGCTACACCTTC.

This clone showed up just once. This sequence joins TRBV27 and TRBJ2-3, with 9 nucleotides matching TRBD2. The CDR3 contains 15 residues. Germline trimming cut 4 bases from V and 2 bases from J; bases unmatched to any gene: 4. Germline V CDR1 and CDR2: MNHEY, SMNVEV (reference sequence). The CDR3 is CASSSPSGITDTQYF. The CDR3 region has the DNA TGTGCCAGCAGTTCCCCTAGCGGGATCACAGATACGCAGTATTTT.

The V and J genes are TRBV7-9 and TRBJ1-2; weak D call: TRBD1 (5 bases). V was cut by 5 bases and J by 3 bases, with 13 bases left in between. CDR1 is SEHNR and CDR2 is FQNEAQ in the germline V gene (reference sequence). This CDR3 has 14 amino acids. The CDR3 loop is CASSGRADDYGYTF. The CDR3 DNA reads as TGTGCCAGCAGCGGCAGGGCGGACGACTATGGCTACACCTTC.

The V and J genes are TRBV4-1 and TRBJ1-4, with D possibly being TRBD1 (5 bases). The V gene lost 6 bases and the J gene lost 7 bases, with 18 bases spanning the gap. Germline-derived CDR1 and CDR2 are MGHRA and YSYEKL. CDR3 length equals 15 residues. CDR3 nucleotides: TGCGCCAGCAGGAAACAGGCAAAAAGGGGTGAAAAACTGTTTTTT. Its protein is CASRKQAKRGEKLFF.

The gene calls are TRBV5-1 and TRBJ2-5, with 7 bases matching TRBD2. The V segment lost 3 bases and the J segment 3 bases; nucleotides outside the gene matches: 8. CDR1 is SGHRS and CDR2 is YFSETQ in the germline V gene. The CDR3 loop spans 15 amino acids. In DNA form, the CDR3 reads TGCGCCAGCAGCTCTACAGCGGGAAGGGAAGAGACCCAGTACTTC. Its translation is CASSSTAGREETQYF.

The CDR3 coding sequence is TGTGCCACCAGCAGAGCAAGACAGGGGCTCAACACTGAAGCTTTCTTT. As protein: CATSRARQGLNTEAFF. The chain carries TRBV15 and TRBJ1-1; 8 nucleotides agree with TRBD1. Germline V gene data show CDR1 as LNHNV and CDR2 as YYDKDF (reference sequence). Trimming took 1 base from V and 2 from J; bases not matched to a gene: 6. The CDR3 length is 16 residues.

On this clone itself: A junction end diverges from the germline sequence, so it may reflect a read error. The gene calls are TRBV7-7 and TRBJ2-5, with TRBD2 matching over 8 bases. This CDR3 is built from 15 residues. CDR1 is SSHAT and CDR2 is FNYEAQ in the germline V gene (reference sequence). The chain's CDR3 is CASSSGLVEGETQYF. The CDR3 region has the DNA TGTGCTAGCAGCTCGGGACTAGTAGAGGGAGAGACCCAGTACTTC.

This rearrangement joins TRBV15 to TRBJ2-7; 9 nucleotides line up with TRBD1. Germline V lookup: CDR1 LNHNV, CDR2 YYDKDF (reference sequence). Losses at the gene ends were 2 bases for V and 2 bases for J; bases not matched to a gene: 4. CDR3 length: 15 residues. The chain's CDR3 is CATSRNRGRTYEQYF. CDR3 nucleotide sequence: TGTGCCACCAGCAGAAACAGGGGGCGAACCTACGAGCAGTACTTC.

CDR3 loop: CASSINWGAYEQYF. The CDR3, as DNA: TGTGCCAGTAGTATAAACTGGGGGGCCTACGAGCAGTACTTC. The gene calls are TRBV19 and TRBJ2-7; TRBD2 might be the D (6 bases). The CDR3 runs to 14 residues. Trimming took 2 bases from V and 2 from J, leaving 10 bases between them. Germline assignment: CDR1 LNHDA and CDR2 SQIVND (reference sequence).

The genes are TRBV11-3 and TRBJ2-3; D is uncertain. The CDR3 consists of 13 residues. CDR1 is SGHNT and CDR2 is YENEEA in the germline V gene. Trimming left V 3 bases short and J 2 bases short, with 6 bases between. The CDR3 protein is CASSFGSTDTQYF. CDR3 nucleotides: TGTGCCAGCAGCTTCGGGTCCACAGATACGCAGTATTTT. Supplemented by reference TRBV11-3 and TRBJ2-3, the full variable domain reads EAGVVQSPRYKIIEKKQPVAFWCNPISGHNTLYWYLQNLGQGPELLIRYENEEAVDDSQLPKDRFSAERLKGVDSTLKIQPAELGDSAVYLCASSFGSTDTQYFGPGTRLTVL.

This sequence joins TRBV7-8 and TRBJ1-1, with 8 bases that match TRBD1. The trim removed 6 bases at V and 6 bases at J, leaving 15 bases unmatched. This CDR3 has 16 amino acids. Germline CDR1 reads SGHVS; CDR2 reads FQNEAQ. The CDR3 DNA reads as TGTGCCAGCAGTCCCCCAACCCACAGGGGGTTAGCTGAAGCTTTCTTT. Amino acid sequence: CASSPPTHRGLAEAFF.